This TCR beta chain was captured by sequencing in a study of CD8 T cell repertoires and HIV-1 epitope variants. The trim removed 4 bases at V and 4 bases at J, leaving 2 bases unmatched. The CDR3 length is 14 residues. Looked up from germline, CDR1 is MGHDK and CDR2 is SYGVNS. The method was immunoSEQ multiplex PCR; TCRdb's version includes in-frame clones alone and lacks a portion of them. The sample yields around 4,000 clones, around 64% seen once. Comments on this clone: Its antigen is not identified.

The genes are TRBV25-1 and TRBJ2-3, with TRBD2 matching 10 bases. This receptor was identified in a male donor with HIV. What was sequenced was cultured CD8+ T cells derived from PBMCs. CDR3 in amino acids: CASSAAGGSDTQYF. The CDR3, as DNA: TGTGCCAGCAGTGCAGCGGGGGGGTCAGATACGCAGTATTTT.